This is a list of T cell receptor beta chains from one sample in a study of shared clonotypes between healthy human individuals. Method: immunoSEQ multiplex PCR; TCRdb's copy keeps in-frame clones and lacks some. The top ten clones hold 1% to 1.5% of a sample with 1.5 million to 2.5 million clones, approximately 94% of them seen once. Sequencing input: naive CD8+ T cells sorted from blood. These receptors were collected from a man between 18 and 29 years old in good health. CDR3s include the opening cysteine and the closing phenylalanine or tryptophan. D genes are given only for firm matches. Clone size, where shown, is once, few, many, or a class for clones that have expanded.

j_call clone_size d_call v_call cdr3_aa cdr3_nt
TRBJ1-6 . . TRBV6-1 CASSEVGGNSPLHF TGTGCCAGCAGTGAAGTAGGGGGTAATTCACCCCTCCACTTT
TRBJ2-7 . . TRBV11-2 CASSFGQFKYF TGTGCCAGCAGCTTTGGACAGTTTAAGTACTTC
TRBJ2-7 . TRBD1 TRBV27 CASSPGTGAYYEQYF TGTGCCAGCAGCCCCGGGACAGGGGCCTACTACGAGCAGTACTTC
TRBJ2-2 once . TRBV30 CAWSVRGLSPNTGELFF TGTGCCTGGAGTGTACGGGGGCTCTCCCCCAACACCGGGGAGCTGTTTTTT
TRBJ1-4 . . TRBV5-8 CASSLSGLLNEKLFF TGTGCCAGCAGCCTCTCAGGACTCCTAAATGAAAAACTGTTTTTT
TRBJ2-7 . . TRBV6-5 CASSYSAGLSYEQYF TGTGCCAGCAGTTACTCGGCAGGGCTCTCCTACGAGCAGTACTTC
TRBJ1-2 . . TRBV9 CASSAGGGQLYGYTF TGTGCCAGCAGCGCGGGGGGTGGACAGCTCTATGGCTACACCTTC
TRBJ1-5 once TRBD1 TRBV19 CASSQDRASNQPQHF TGTGCCAGTAGTCAGGACAGGGCTAGCAATCAGCCCCAGCATTTT
TRBJ2-5 . TRBD1 TRBV27 CASRTGTGDPQETQYF TGTGCCAGCCGGACCGGGACAGGGGACCCTCAAGAGACCCAGTACTTC
TRBJ2-7 . . TRBV11-2 CASGFPGPYEQYF TGTGCCAGCGGGTTCCCTGGACCCTACGAGCAGTACTTC
TRBJ2-5 . TRBD2 TRBV19 CASSILGGGETQYF TGTGCCAGTAGTATCCTGGGCGGGGGTGAGACCCAGTACTTC
TRBJ2-7 . . TRBV11-2 CASSFGGSEQYF TGTGCCAGCAGCTTCGGGGGCTCCGAGCAGTACTTC
TRBJ2-4 . TRBD1 TRBV11-2 CASSIGQGTKNIQYF TGTGCCAGCAGCATCGGACAGGGAACCAAAAACATTCAGTACTTC
TRBJ2-7 . TRBD2 TRBV27 CASSLRRERSYEQYF TGTGCCAGCAGTTTGCGGCGGGAGAGGTCCTACGAGCAGTACTTC
TRBJ1-6 . TRBD1 TRBV5-6 CASSLANDRVSVGNSPLHF TGTGCCAGCAGCTTGGCCAACGACAGGGTTAGTGTGGGCAATTCACCCCTCCACTTT